The entry below describes one T cell receptor (beta chain). The CDR3 spans 14 residues. The germline CDR1 and CDR2 sequences are SQVTM and ANQGSEA. Trimming removed 0 bases at V and 2 bases at J, with 8 bases between. Original data processing: Owing to the provision of junction-only sequences devoid of quality scores by immunoSEQ, filtering differed. Sequenced by immunoSEQ multiplex PCR; TCRdb stores in-frame clones only, minus some. V, J and clone size were drawn from that table, and D and trimming were deduced from the DNA. Of about 1.1 million clones in the sample, approximately 80% were seen once. This specimen belongs to a study of shared clonotypes between healthy human individuals. Both subsets, CD45RA+ naive and CD45RA-negative memory, were split from the CD4+ cells.

The rearrangement uses TRBV29-1 and TRBJ2-1; D ambiguous. The sequence was collected from a young man in good health. Some clones in this sample may be carry-over from other donors' samples. Sample: memory CD4+ T cells from PBMCs. Subset reported: CD45RA-negative fraction. CDR3 DNA: TGCAGCGTTGAAGAGCTTACAGCCTACAATGAGCAGTTCTTC. It is translated as CSVEELTAYNEQFF.